The clone carrying this T cell receptor beta chain was seen ten or more times. As yet, its antigen is unknown. Used for diagnoses were clinical symptoms, serum thyroxine and TRAb, thyroid ultrasound and orbital computed tomography. These data come from a study of T cells in Graves' hyperthyroidism and ophthalmopathy. The V gene lost 2 bases and the J gene lost 4 bases, with 18 bases spanning the gap. The CDR3 length is 17 residues. The study's findings and limits: Patients with ophthalmopathy were separated from those with stable hyperthyroidism by a 13 V-J model. In the blood, most expanded thyroid clonotypes above 0.001 appeared as well.

RNA transcripts gave rise to amplified TCR beta CDR3 regions. The HTBI primer set drove a first-round RT-PCR of the TCR CDR3. TCRdb used MiXCR to reprocess the multiplex PCR reads, holding one entry per CDR3 protein. The table includes about 400,000 distinct CDR3 sequences, approximately 15% detected once. This TCR was sampled from a woman aged 18-29 years with Graves' hyperthyroidism. Material for sequencing was blood. This chain joins TRBV12-3 or TRBV12-4 and TRBJ1-5; no clear D. The CDR3 sequence: CASSLWFRGPSNQPQHF. The DNA of the CDR3 is TGTGCCAGCAGTTTATGGTTCCGGGGTCCGAGTAATCAGCCCCAGCATTTT.